The clone carrying this T cell receptor (beta chain) was seen more than once but under ten times. Antigen specificity is unknown. As originally analysed: Individual samples carried between roughly 23,224 and 690,600 TCRs, with roughly 95,000 as the median. TCRdb re-derived calls from the RACE reads in MiXCR, one entry per CDR3 protein. The V and J calls here are based on TCRdb, not the publication. Here the sample spans 75,000 to 95,000 distinct CDR3 sequences, approximately 11% being singletons. Trimming left V 2 bases short and J 13 bases short, with 15 bases between. Germline values: CDR1 DFQATT, CDR2 SNEGSKA (reference sequence). This CDR3 is built from 12 residues. The time point denotes: patch test 2, 6 weeks after DPC sensitization. Treatment denoted: therapeutic diphenylcyclopropenone sensitization with weekly scalp DPC. Drawing of blood took place ahead of applying each patch test. This sample is drawn from a study of human T cells and chemical hapten exposure. Study-wide results and limits: The study found expanded TCRs formed significantly more large CDR3 similarity clusters than controls.

The sequence was collected from a man aged 35 to 55 with alopecia areata. Some clones in this sample may be carry-over from other donors' samples. The specimen was whole blood, collected in connection with sensitization to the hapten diphenylcyclopropenone (DPC). The chain combines TRBV20-1 with TRBJ2-1, with a possible D match to TRBD2 (5 bases). Written as DNA, the CDR3 is TGCAGTGCTAGACGCGGGTTGGAGAATCAGTTCTTC. It codes for CSARRGLENQFF.